These T cell receptor beta chains were read from a single sample in a study of cytomegalovirus exposure and HLA in healthy donors. Only in-frame clones appear in the TCRdb table, and some are missing; sequencing was by immunoSEQ multiplex PCR. The sample shows some 130,000 clones, about 80% of them seen only once. What was sequenced was PBMCs. All receptors derive from a male donor in good health and CMV-seronegative. Each CDR3 is given with its conserved first and last residue. A D gene is named only where the DNA matches it firmly.

d_gene,j_gene,v_gene,CDR3aa,CDR3nt
.,TRBJ1-3,TRBV6-5,CASSYSAGSGNTIYF,TGTGCCAGCAGTTACTCGGCAGGCTCTGGAAACACCATATATTTT
.,TRBJ2-7,TRBV4-1,CASSQVTGSYEQYF,TGCGCCAGCAGCCAAGTGACAGGCTCCTACGAGCAGTACTTC
TRBD2,TRBJ2-2,TRBV19,CATNQVAGVSGELFF,TGTGCCACTAATCAAGTAGCGGGAGTTAGCGGGGAGCTGTTTTTT
.,TRBJ2-7,TRBV2,CASSGGWDWREQYF,TGTGCCAGCAGTGGGGGGTGGGACTGGCGCGAGCAGTACTTC
TRBD2,TRBJ2-7,TRBV14,CASSLLLRERPLGFGQYF,TGTGCCAGCAGCCTCCTCCTGCGGGAGAGACCTCTGGGCTTCGGGCAGTACTTC
TRBD1,TRBJ2-7,TRBV7-9,CASSGWTGEYEQYF,TGTGCCAGCAGCGGATGGACAGGGGAGTACGAGCAGTACTTC
.,TRBJ1-3,TRBV4-3,CASSQADGVGNTIYF,TGCGCCAGCAGCCAAGCCGACGGGGTTGGAAACACCATATATTTT
.,TRBJ2-1,TRBV27,CASSLALRHLRSYNEQFF,TGTGCCAGCAGTTTGGCCCTGCGACACCTTCGCTCCTACAATGAGCAGTTCTTC
TRBD2,TRBJ2-2,TRBV5-1,CASSPHGVLAGVVATGELFF,TGCGCCAGCAGCCCCCATGGGGTGCTAGCGGGTGTTGTAGCGACCGGGGAGCTGTTTTTT
TRBD1,TRBJ1-2,TRBV5-5,CASSPRDRGGYTF,TGTGCCAGCAGCCCCCGGGACAGGGGTGGCTACACCTTC
TRBD1,TRBJ1-2,TRBV11-2,CASSARGRTGRTNYGYTF,TGTGCCAGCAGCGCCAGAGGTCGGACAGGGAGGACTAACTATGGCTACACCTTC